This entry is about one TCR beta chain. No cognate antigen has been identified for it. No base qualities exist here, and no much larger clone lies one base off it. TCRbeta CDR3 regions were amplified from genomic DNA using the immunoSEQ Assay, a bias-controlled multiplex PCR. On the study's bioinformatics: The number of nucleated cells in each sample was estimated by amplification of reference gene primers within the assay. Sequence reads were collapsed and filtered to measure the absolute abundance of every unique TCRbeta CDR3 rearrangement. For each sample, productive Simpson clonality was calculated by taking the square root of Simpson's diversity index across productive rearrangements. TCRdb mirrors the immuneACCESS table, restricted to in-frame sequences. Some clones are absent from its copies; in checked studies, under half trace to an unresolved V gene, and the reason for the others is unknown. From that table come the V and J calls and clone size; the DNA was used to work out D and trimming. The sample table lists about 34,000 clones, 80% of them with a count of one. Approximately 15% of the sample rests with the top ten.

The entry originates in a study of blood T cell repertoires in COVID-19 (TCRdb year 2020). Regarding the study in general: The collaborator samples originated in the United States, Italy and Spain and spanned the acute and convalescent phases of COVID-19. Samples came from the ongoing ImmuneRACE study (first 160 participants) plus 1,254 subjects from 6 global collaborators. Deeply sampled blood TCRbeta repertoires from subjects exposed to, actively infected with, or recovered from COVID-19 were included in the dataset. Where available, HLA class I and class II types were obtained from metadata supplied by the sample provider rather than from assay-based typing. Nearly every sample came with metadata listing a de-identified subject ID, COVID-19 status, age in years and sex. The prospective study material was composed of cDNA or gDNA derived from T cells, B-cell-depleted T cells, or PBMCs. The repertoires were released in a freely available public database intended as a resource for research on the immune response to SARS-CoV-2.

Each collaborating institution followed its own protocols to collect whole blood in K2EDTA tubes. For TCRbeta analysis, collaborator samples were shipped as frozen whole blood, as isolated PBMCs, or as DNA extracted from either sample type. The CDR3, from cysteine to phenylalanine, totals 13 residues. The DNA shown is the 39-base CDR3, in frame from base 1. CDR1 and CDR2 are drawn from the germline V gene (reference sequence): LGHDT, YNNKEL. V and J are trimmed by 2 bases and 9 bases, and the gene matches miss 2 bases of the junction. Here is what the overall study found, with its caveats: The quantity of clinical and demographic metadata differed by source and by participant and was supplied without curation.

Recombination joined TRBV3-1 (or the pseudogene TRBV3-2) with TRBJ2-1; the junction holds 9 bases that match TRBD2. This TCR was sampled from a woman in her sixties or seventies with acute or convalescent COVID-19. Sequences were obtained from peripheral blood. The CDR3 here reads CASSQLTSGEQFF. DNA sequence: TGTGCCAGCAGCCAACTGACTAGCGGTGAGCAGTTCTTC.